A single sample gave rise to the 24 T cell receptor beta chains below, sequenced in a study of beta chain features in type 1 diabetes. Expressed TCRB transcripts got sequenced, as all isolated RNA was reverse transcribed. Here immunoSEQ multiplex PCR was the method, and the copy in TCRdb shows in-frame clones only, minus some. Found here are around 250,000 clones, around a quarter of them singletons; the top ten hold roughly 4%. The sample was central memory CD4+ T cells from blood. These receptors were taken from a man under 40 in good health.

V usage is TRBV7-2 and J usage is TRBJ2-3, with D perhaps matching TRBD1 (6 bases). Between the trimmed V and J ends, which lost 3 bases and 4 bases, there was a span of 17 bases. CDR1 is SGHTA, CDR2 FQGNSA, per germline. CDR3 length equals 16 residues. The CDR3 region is CASSFMGRGSADTQYF. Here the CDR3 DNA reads TGTGCCAGCAGCTTTATGGGCAGGGGAAGTGCAGATACGCAGTATTTT.

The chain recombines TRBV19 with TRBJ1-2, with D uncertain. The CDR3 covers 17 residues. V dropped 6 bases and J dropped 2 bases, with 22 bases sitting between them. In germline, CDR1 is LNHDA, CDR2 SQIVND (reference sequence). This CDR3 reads CASSNAPPGRGNYGYTF. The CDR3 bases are TGTGCCAGTAGCAACGCCCCCCCGGGCCGGGGAAACTATGGCTACACCTTC.

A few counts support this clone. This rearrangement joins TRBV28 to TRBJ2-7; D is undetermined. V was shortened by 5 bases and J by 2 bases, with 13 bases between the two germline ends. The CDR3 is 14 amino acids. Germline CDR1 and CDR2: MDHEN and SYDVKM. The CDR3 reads CASSPLGSTYEQYF. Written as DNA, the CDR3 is TGTGCCAGCAGTCCGTTGGGGTCAACCTACGAGCAGTACTTC.

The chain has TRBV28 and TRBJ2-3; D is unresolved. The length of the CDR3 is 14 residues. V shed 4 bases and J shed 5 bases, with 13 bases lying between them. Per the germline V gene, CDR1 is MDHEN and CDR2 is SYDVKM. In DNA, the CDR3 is TGTGCCAGCAGTTGGCGCGGTTGGGGAGATACGCAGTATTTT. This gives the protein CASSWRGWGDTQYF.

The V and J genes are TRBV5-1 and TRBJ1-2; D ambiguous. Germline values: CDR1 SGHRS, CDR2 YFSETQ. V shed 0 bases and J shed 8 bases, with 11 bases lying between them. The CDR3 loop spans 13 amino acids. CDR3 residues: CASSLGADRGYTF. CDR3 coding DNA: TGCGCCAGCAGCTTGGGGGCAGACCGAGGCTACACCTTC.

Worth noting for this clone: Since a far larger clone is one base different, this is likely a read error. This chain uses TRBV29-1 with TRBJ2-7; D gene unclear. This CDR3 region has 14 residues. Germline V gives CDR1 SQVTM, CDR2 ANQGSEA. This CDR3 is CSGEFGSGSSEQYF. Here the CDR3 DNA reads TGCAGCGGTGAATTCGGGTCCGGGTCCTCCGAGCAGTACTTC.

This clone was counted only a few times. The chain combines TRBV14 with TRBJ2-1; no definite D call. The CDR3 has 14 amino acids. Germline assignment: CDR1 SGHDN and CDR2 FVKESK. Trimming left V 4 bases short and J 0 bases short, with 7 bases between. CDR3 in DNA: TGTGCCAGCAGCCTACACCTCTCCTACAATGAGCAGTTCTTC. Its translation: CASSLHLSYNEQFF. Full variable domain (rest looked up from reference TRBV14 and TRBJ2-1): EAGVTQFPSHSVIEKGQTVTLRCDPISGHDNLYWYRRVMGKEIKFLLHFVKESKQDESGMPNNRFLAERTGGTYSTLKVQPAELEDSGVYFCASSLHLSYNEQFFGPGTRLTVL.

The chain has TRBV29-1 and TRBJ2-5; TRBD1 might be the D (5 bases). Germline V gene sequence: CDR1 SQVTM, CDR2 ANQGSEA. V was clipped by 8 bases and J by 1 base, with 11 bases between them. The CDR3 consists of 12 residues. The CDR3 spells CSIKTAQETQYF. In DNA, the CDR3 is TGCAGCATTAAGACAGCCCAAGAGACCCAGTACTTC.

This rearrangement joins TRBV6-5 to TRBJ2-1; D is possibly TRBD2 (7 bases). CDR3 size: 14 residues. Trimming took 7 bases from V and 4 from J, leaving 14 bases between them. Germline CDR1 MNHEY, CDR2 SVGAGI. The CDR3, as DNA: TGTGCCAGCAAGGGGGGGCAGCTTTACAATGAGCAGTTCTTC. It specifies CASKGGQLYNEQFF.

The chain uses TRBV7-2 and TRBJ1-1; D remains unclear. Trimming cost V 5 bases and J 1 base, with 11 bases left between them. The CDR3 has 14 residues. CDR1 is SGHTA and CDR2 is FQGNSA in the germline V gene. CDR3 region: CASSLQVRNTEAFF. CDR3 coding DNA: TGTGCCAGCAGCCTTCAGGTGAGGAACACTGAAGCTTTCTTT.

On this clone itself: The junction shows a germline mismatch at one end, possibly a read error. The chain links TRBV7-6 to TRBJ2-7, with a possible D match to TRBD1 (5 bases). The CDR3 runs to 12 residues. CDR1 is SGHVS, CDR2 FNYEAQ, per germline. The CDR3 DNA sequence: TGTGCCAGCAGCTCCGAGGTAGGGGCACCTAACTTC. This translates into CASSSEVGAPNF.

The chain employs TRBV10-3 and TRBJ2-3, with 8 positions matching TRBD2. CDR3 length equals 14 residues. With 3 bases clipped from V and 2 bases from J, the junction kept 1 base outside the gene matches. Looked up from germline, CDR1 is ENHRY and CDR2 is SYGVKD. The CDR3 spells CAISELADTDTQYF. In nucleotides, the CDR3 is TGTGCCATCAGTGAACTAGCGGACACAGATACGCAGTATTTT.

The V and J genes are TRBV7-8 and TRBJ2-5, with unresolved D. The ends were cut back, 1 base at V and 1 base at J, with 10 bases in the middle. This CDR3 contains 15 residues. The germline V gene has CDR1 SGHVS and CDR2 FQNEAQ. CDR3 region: CASSLEESTQETQYF. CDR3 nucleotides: TGTGCCAGCAGCTTAGAGGAGTCGACCCAAGAGACCCAGTACTTC.

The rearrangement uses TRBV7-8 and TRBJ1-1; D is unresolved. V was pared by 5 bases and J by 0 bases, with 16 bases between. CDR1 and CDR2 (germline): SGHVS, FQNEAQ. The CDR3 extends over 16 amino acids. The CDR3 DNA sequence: TGTGCCAGCAGCGGCGGGCGGAGTCCAATGAACACTGAAGCTTTCTTT. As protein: CASSGGRSPMNTEAFF.

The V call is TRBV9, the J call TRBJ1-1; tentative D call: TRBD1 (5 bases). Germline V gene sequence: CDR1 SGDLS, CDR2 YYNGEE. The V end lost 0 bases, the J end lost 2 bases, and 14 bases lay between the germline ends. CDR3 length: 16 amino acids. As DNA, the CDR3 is TGTGCCAGCAGCGTAGCCCCCGGAGGGGATAACACTGAAGCTTTCTTT. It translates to CASSVAPGGDNTEAFF.

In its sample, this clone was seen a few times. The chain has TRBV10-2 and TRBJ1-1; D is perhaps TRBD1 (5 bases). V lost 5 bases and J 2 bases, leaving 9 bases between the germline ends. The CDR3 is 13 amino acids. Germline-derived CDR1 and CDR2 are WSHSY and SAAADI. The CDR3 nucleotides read TGCGCCAGCAGTCGTCAGGGAAACACTGAAGCTTTCTTT. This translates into CASSRQGNTEAFF.

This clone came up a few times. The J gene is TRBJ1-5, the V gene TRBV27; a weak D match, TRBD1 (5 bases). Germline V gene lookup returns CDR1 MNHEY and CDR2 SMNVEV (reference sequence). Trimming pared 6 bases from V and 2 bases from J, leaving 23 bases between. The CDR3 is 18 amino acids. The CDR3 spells CASSLGSQGLQGNQPQHF. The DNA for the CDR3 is TGTGCCAGCAGCCTAGGCTCGCAGGGTCTCCAAGGCAATCAGCCCCAGCATTTT.

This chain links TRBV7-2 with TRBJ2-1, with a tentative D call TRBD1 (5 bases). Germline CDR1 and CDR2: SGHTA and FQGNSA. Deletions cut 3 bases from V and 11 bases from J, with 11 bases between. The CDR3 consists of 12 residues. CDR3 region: CASSFPGSKQFF. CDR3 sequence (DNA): TGTGCCAGCAGCTTCCCAGGGTCAAAGCAGTTCTTC.

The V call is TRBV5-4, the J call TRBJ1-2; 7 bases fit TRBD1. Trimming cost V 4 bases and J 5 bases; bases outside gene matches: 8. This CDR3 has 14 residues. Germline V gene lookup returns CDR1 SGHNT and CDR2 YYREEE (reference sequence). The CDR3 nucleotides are TGTGCCAGCAGCGACGACAGGGAAGCTTATGGCTACACCTTC. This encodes CASSDDREAYGYTF.

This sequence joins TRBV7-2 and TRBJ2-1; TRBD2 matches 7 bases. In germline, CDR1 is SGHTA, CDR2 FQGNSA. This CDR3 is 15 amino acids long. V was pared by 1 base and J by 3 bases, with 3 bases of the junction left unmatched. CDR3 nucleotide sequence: TGTGCCAGCAGCTTAGGGGACTACGACTACAATGAGCAGTTCTTC. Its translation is CASSLGDYDYNEQFF.

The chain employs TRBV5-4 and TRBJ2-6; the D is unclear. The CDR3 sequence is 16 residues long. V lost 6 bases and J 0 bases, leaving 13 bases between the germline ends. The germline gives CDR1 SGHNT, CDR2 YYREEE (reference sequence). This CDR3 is CASTPSGNSGANVLTF. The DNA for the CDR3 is TGTGCCAGCACCCCATCTGGGAACTCTGGGGCCAACGTCCTGACTTTC.

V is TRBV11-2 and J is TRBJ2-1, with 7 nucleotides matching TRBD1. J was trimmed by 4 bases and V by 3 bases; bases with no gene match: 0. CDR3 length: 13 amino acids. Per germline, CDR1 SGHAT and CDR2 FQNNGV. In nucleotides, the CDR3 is TGTGCCAGCAGCTTGACAGGGTACAATGAGCAGTTCTTC. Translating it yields CASSLTGYNEQFF.

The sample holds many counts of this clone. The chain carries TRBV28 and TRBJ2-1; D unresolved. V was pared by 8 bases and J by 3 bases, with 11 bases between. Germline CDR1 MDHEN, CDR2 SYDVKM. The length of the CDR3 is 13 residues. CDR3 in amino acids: CASHRAGYNEQFF. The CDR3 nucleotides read TGTGCCAGCCACCGGGCTGGCTACAATGAGCAGTTCTTC.

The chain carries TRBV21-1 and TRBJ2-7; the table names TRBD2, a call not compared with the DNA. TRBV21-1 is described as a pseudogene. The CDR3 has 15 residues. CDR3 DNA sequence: TGTGCCAGCAGCAAAGATGGGGGAGGCCTCTACGAGCAGTACTTC. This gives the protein CASSKDGGGLYEQYF.